This T cell receptor beta chain was profiled in a study of blood T cells in healthy people across ages. Study conclusions and caveats: More naive CD4+ cells and higher diversity marked long-lived donors relative to aged donors.

A sample-barcoded 5' primer and a J-beta primer mix were used in a second PCR of about 6 to 12 cycles. Each cDNA molecule was tagged by a template-switch adaptor that had 12 random nucleotides. TCRdb recomputed calls from the 5' RACE reads with MiXCR, one row per CDR3 protein. The table lists roughly 1.5 million distinct CDR3 sequences, about 45% of them singletons. Concerning this clonotype: Antigen: not known.

Peripheral blood samples of 9 to 10 milliliters were drawn from each donor. Per-sample yields of isolated PBMCs were at least 7 million. The V gene lost 7 bases and the J gene lost 2 bases, with 2 bases spanning the gap. The CDR3 length is 9 residues. Per the germline V gene, CDR1 is SQVTM and CDR2 is ANQGSEA. The origin of this receptor is a woman between 18 and 29 years old in good health. Source material: blood. The chain links TRBV29-1 to TRBJ1-2; D is ambiguous. The DNA for the CDR3 is TGCAGCGGGAACTATGGCTACACCTTC. This sequence encodes CSGNYGYTF.